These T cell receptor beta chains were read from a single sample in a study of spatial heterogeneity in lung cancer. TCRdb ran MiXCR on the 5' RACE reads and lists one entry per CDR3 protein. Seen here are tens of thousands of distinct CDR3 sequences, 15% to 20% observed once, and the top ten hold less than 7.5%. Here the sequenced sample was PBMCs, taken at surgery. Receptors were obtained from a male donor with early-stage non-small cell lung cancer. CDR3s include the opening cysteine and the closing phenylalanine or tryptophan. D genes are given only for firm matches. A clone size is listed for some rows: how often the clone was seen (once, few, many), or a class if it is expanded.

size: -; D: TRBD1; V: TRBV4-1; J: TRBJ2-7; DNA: TGCGCCAGCAGCCAAGATCGGACAGGGTTCAACGAGCAGTACTTC; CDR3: CASSQDRTGFNEQYF
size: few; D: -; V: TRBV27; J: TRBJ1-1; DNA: TGTGCCAGCAGTTGGGCCAGCGGGAACACTGAAGCTTTCTTT; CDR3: CASSWASGNTEAFF
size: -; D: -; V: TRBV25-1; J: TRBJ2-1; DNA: TGTGCCAGCAGTGAATTCGGCAAGCGGCTTTACAATGAGCAGTTCTTC; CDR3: CASSEFGKRLYNEQFF
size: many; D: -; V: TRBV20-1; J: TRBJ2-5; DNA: TGCAGTGCCACCCCGGGGCCGGTCGCCGAGACCCAGTACTTC; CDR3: CSATPGPVAETQYF
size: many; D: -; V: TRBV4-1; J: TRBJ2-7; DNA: TGCGCCAGCAGCCAAGTAAATCTAGTATCATACGACGAGCAGTACTTC; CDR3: CASSQVNLVSYDEQYF
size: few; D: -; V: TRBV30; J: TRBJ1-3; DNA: TGTGCCTGGGCAGTCGGGGCCGACGGAAACACCATATATTTT; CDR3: CAWAVGADGNTIYF
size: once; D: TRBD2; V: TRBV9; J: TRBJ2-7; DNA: TGTGCCAGCAGCGGACCCGGGACTAGCGGGGACTTGGAGCAGTACTTC; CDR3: CASSGPGTSGDLEQYF
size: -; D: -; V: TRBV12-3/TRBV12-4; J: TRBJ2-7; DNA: TGTGCCAGCAGTTTGAGTCCTACCTACGAGCAGTACTTC; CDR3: CASSLSPTYEQYF
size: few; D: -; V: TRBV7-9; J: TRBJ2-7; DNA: TGTGCCAGCAGCTTAAACGGCGGGGCCTACGAGCAGTACTTC; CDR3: CASSLNGGAYEQYF
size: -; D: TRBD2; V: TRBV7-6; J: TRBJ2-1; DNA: TGTGCCAGCGGCGCTTTAGCGGGGTCTTCCTACAATGAGCAGTTCTTC; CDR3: CASGALAGSSYNEQFF
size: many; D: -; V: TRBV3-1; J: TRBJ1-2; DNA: TGTGCCAGCAGCCAAGATTCTAGGGGTGGTGGCTACACCTTC; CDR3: CASSQDSRGGGYTF
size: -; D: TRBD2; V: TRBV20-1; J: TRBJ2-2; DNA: TGCAGTGCTAGAGATTCTGCGCTAGCGGGGGCCGGGGAGCTGTTTTTT; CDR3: CSARDSALAGAGELFF
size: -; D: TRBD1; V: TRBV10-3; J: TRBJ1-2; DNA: TGTGCCATCAGTCCACAGGGGAATAACTATGGCTACACCTTC; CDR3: CAISPQGNNYGYTF
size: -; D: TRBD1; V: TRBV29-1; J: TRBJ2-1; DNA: TGCAGCGTCCGGACAGGGGAGCAGTTCTTC; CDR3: CSVRTGEQFF
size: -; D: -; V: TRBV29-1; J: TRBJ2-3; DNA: TGCAGCCTACGCTTCACCTGGTTGGATACGCAGTATTTT; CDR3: CSLRFTWLDTQYF
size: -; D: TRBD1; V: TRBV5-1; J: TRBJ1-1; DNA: TGCGCCAGCAGCTCCCCGGGACAGGCTGCATCTGAAGCTTTCTTT; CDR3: CASSSPGQAASEAFF
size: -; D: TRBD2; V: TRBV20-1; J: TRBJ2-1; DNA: TGCAGTGCTAGAGATAGAGGGACTAGCGGGAGTTTTAGATCCTACAATGAGCAGTTCTTC; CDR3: CSARDRGTSGSFRSYNEQFF
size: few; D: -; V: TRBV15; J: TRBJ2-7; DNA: TGTGCCACCAGGGGTCCATCTCACTACGAGCAGTACTTC; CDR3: CATRGPSHYEQYF
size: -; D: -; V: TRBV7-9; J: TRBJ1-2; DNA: TGTGCCAGCAGCCCGGGAATCTATGGCTACACCTTC; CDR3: CASSPGIYGYTF
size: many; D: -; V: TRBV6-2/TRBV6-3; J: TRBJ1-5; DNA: TGTGCCAGCAGGCGTTGGGTTGCGAGCAATCAGCCCCAGCATTTT; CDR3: CASRRWVASNQPQHF
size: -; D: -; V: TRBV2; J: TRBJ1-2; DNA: TGTGCCAGCAGTGAAGAAACAGGTTTAGAAAACTATGGCTACACCTTC; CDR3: CASSEETGLENYGYTF
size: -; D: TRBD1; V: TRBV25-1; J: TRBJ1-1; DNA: TGTGCCAGCAGTCCGACAGGGATATTAGGCACTGAAGCTTTCTTT; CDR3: CASSPTGILGTEAFF
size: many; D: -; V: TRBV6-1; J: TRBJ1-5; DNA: TGTGCCAGCAGTGCCGGTCCCGAGGGCAATCAGCCCCAGCATTTT; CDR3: CASSAGPEGNQPQHF
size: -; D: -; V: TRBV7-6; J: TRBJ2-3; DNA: TGTGCCAGCAGCTTAGGGGCTGGCACAGATACGCAGTATTTT; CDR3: CASSLGAGTDTQYF
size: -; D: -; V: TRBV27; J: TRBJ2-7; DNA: TGTGCCAGCAGTTTGGGGGGCAGAGCCTACGAGCAGTACTTC; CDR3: CASSLGGRAYEQYF
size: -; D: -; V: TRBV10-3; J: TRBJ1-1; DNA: TGTGCCATCAGCGTGGACAGCCTGAACACTGAAGCTTTCTTT; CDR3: CAISVDSLNTEAFF
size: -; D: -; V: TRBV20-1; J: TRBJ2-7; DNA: TGCAGTGCTAGAGAGATAGGATTCGACGAGCAGTACTTC; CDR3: CSAREIGFDEQYF
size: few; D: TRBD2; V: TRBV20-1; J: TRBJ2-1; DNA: TGCAGTGCTTCCGGGACTAGCGGTTACAATGAGCAGTTCTTC; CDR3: CSASGTSGYNEQFF
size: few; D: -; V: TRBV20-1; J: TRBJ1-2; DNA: TGCAGTGCTAGAGGGAGGGGCACAGGGACCCTCTATGGCTACACCTTC; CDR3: CSARGRGTGTLYGYTF
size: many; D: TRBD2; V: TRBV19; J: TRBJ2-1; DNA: TGTGCCAGTAGTCCCACTAGCGCCCTTACGAATGAGCAGTTCTTC; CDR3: CASSPTSALTNEQFF
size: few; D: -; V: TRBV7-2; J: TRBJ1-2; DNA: TGTGCCAGCAGCTTAGATACAGAGCTTTATGGCTACACCTTC; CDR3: CASSLDTELYGYTF
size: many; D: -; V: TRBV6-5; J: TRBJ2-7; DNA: TGTGCCAGCAGTTACGAGGACAGTCCTACCTACGAGCAGTACTTC; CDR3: CASSYEDSPTYEQYF
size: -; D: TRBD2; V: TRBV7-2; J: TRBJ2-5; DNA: TGTGCCAGCAGCTTAGTAGCGGGAGGGGCCCAAGAGACCCAGTACTTC; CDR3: CASSLVAGGAQETQYF
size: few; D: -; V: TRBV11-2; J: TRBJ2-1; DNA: TGTGCCAGCAGCTCCCTCGGAGCCACCACAAATGAGCAGTTCTTC; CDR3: CASSSLGATTNEQFF
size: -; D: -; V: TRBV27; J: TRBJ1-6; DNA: TGTGCCAGCAGTTTAAAGAGCGGGGAACGGAGGCGTTCTAATTCACCCCTCCACTTT; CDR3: CASSLKSGERRRSNSPLHF
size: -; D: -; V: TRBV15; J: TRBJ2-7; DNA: TGTGCCACCAGCAGAGATCGGGGGAAAACGCAGTACTTC; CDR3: CATSRDRGKTQYF
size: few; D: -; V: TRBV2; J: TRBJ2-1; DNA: TGTGCCAGCAGTAGAGGTTGGGCGAACAATGAGCAGTTCTTC; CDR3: CASSRGWANNEQFF
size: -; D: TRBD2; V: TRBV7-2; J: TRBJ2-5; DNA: TGTGCCAGCAGTAGGGACTACCTAGAGACCCAGTACTTC; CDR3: CASSRDYLETQYF
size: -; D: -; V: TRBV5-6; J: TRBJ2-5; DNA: TGTGCCAGCAGCTTGGGACGGTCGGGTGGGACCCAGTACTTC; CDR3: CASSLGRSGGTQYF
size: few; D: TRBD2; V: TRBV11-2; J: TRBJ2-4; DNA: TGTGCCAGCAGCGCCGCCCGGGGGGGCATTCAGTACTTC; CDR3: CASSAARGGIQYF
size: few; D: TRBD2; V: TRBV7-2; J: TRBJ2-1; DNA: TGTGCCAGCAGCTTAGCTCTAGCGGGGGGTACTAAGGGGTTCTTC; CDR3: CASSLALAGGTKGFF
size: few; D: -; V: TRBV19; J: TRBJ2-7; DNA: TGTGCCAGTAGACCAACCGGGGCCTCCTACGAGCAGTACTTC; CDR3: CASRPTGASYEQYF
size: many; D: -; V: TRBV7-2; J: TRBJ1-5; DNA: TGCGCCAGCAGCTTGGATAGCAATCAGCCCCAGCATTTT; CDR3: CASSLDSNQPQHF
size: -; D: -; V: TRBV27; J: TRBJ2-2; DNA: TGTGCCAGCAGTCCTAAGGGGGGACTGAACACCGGGGAGCTGTTTTTT; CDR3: CASSPKGGLNTGELFF
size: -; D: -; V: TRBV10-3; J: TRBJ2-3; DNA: TGTGCCATCAGCAGAGGACAGTCGTTCACAGATACGCAGTATTTT; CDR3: CAISRGQSFTDTQYF
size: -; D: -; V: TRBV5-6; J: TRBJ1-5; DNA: TGTGCCAGCAGCTTGAACAGGGTGGGCCAGCCCCAGCATTTT; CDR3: CASSLNRVGQPQHF
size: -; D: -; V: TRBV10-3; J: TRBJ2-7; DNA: TGTGCCATCAGAACAGCCCTAAGCTCCTACGAGCAGTACTTC; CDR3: CAIRTALSSYEQYF
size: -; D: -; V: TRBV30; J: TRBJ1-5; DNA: TGTGCCTGGGCCACAGGGTGGGATCAGCCCCAGCATTTT; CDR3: CAWATGWDQPQHF
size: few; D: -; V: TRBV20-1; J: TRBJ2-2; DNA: TGCAGTGCTAGAGACAGGGCGAACACCGGGGAGCTGTTTTTT; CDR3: CSARDRANTGELFF
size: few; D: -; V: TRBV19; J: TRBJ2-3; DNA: TGTGCCAGTAGTATAGATCTCCCAGGGAAGGCAGATACGCAGTATTTT; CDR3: CASSIDLPGKADTQYF
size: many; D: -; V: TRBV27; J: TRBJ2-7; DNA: TGTGCCAGCAGTTTAGATGGGTACAGCTACGAGCAGTACTTC; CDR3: CASSLDGYSYEQYF
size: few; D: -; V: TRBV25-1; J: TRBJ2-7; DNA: TGTGCCAGCAGTGGGACGGTTAACTACGAGCAGTACTTC; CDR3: CASSGTVNYEQYF
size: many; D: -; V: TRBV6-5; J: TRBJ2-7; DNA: TGTGCCAGCAGTATTCTCAAATCCGGGACTGCTATGGACGAGCAGTACTTC; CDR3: CASSILKSGTAMDEQYF
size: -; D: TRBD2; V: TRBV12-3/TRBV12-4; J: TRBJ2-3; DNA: TGTGCCAGCAGTTTCGGAGCGGGGGGCACAGATACGCAGTATTTT; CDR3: CASSFGAGGTDTQYF
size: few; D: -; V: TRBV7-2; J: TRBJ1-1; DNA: TGTGCCAGCAGTACAGGAGCTGAAGCTTTCTTT; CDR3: CASSTGAEAFF
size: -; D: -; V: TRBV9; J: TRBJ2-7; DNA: TGTGCCAGCAGCGTAGGGGCAGGGGCTCAATACGAGCAGTACTTC; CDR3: CASSVGAGAQYEQYF
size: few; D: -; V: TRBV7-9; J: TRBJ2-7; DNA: TGTGCCAGCAGTCCGAAAATGAGGGTTTCCTACGAGCAGTACTTC; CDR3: CASSPKMRVSYEQYF
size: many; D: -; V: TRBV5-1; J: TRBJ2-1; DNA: TGCGCCAGCAATAACGCAGAAGGGAATGAGCAGTTCTTC; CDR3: CASNNAEGNEQFF
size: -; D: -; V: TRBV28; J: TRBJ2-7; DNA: TGTGCCAGCAGTTCACCGGGACTCCCACACGAGCAGTACTTC; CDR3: CASSSPGLPHEQYF
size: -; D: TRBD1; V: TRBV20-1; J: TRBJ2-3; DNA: TGCAGTGCTAGAGATCTAGTACAGGGGACAGATACGCAGTATTTT; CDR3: CSARDLVQGTDTQYF